A selection of T cell receptor beta chains follows, all from one sample in a study of shared clonotypes between healthy human individuals. Generated by immunoSEQ multiplex PCR, the TCRdb table keeps only in-frame clones and is missing some. The repertoire includes hundreds of thousands of clones, 90% to 95% of them detected once, and approximately 22% sits in the top ten. Sequenced: naive CD8+ T cells sorted from blood. The source is a man aged 25-45 years in good health. The CDR3 runs from the conserved cysteine through the conserved F or W. Clone size, where shown, is once, few, many, or a class for clones that have expanded.

>TRBV27|-
CASSFVGTSTDTQYF
>TRBV6-1|-
CASSDGQRQETQYF
>TRBV27|-
CASSLASGRIYEQYF
>TRBV14|-
CASSSERGTFYNEQFF
>TRBV27|-
CASSISANQPQHF
>TRBV7-6|-
CASSHKNRVRTGELFF
>TRBV6-5|-
CASSTPAGEYNEQFF
>TRBV4-1|-
CASSQVAGSYNEQFF
>TRBV18|-
CASSPPGTGLDTQYF
>TRBV7-9|once
CASSPDLAGGLYEQYF
>TRBV6-6|-
CASSSQREGSYEQYF
>TRBV7-9|-
CATRQGLRETQYF
>TRBV28|once
CASSFISYEQYF
>TRBV9|-
CASSAGLKKETQYF
>TRBV27|-
CASSSAGGGEQYF
>TRBV7-6|-
CASSLAVPGNYGYTF
>TRBV5-4|-
CASSPGQQGLSYEQYF